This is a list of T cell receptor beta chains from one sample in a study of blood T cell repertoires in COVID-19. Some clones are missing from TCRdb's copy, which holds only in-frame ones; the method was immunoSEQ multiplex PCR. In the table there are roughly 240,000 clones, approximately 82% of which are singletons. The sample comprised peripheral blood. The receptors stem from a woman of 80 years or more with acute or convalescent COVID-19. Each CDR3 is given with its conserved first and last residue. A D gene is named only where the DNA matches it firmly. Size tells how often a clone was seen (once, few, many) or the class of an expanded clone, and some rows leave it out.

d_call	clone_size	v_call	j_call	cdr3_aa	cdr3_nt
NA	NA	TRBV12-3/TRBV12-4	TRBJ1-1	CASSRLSEAFF	TGTGCCAGCAGTAGACTTTCTGAAGCTTTCTTT
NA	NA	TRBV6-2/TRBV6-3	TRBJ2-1	CASSWPGGRTEQFF	TGTGCCAGCAGCTGGCCCGGGGGGCGGACTGAGCAGTTCTTC
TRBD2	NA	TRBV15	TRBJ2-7	CATSRGMASGINRYEQYF	TGTGCCACCAGCAGAGGTATGGCTAGCGGGATTAATAGGTACGAGCAGTACTTC
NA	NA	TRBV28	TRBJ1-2	CASSLGGASGVYGYTF	TGTGCCAGCAGTTTAGGTGGCGCCTCGGGGGTTTATGGCTACACCTTC
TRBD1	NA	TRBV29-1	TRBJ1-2	CSVGTGGPYGYTF	TGCAGCGTCGGGACAGGGGGCCCCTATGGCTACACCTTC
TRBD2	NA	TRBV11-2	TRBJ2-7	CASSLERGNEQYF	TGTGCCAGCAGCTTAGAGCGGGGGAACGAGCAGTACTTC
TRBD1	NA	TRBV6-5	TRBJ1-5	CASSSDRGRRQPQHF	TGTGCCAGCAGTTCGGACAGGGGGCGGCGTCAGCCCCAGCATTTT
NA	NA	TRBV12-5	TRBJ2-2	CASGLSQLTGELFF	TGTGCTAGTGGTTTGTCTCAGTTAACCGGGGAGCTGTTTTTT
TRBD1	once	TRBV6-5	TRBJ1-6	CASSPWDRENSPLHF	TGTGCCAGCAGTCCCTGGGACAGGGAAAATTCACCCCTCCACTTT
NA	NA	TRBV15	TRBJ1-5	CATSRLAGNRNQPQHF	TGTGCCACCAGCAGGTTAGCGGGGAACCGCAATCAGCCCCAGCATTTT
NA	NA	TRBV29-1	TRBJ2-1	CSVEAPGQGRNEQFF	TGCAGCGTTGAAGCTCCGGGACAAGGGCGCAATGAGCAGTTCTTC
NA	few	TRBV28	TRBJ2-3	CASSSPTYTQYF	TGTGCCAGCAGTTCCCCCACATATACGCAGTATTTT
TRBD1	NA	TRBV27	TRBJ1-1	CAGRRGGPDEAFF	TGTGCCGGGCGAAGAGGGGGCCCCGATGAAGCTTTCTTT
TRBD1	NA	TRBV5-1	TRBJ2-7	CASSGLTGGPYEQYF	TGCGCCAGCAGCGGGTTAACAGGGGGCCCCTACGAGCAGTACTTC
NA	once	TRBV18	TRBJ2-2	CASSPSGTSTGELFF	TGTGCCAGCTCACCATCTGGGACTTCAACCGGGGAGCTGTTTTTT